These T cell receptor beta chains were read from a single sample in a study of response to subunit inactivated influenza vaccine. Each CDR3 protein gets one entry after TCRdb re-called the RT-PCR reads with MiXCR. This sample carries more than 500,000 distinct CDR3 sequences, roughly 10% of them seen once, and the ten largest clones take 11%. This same sample was also taken into another study, of T cells expressing NK-cell markers.

The specimen comprised PBMCs from blood, sampled on the day of vaccination. These receptors were collected from a man in his forties or fifties who received an inactivated influenza vaccine. The conserved cysteine and the conserved F or W are not part of the CDR3 here.

cdr3_length	v_call	j_call	cdr3_aa
14	TRBV3-1	TRBJ2-2	ASSLRASEQTGELF
13	TRBV27	TRBJ2-1	ASSTGLLGYNEQF
11	TRBV5-4	TRBJ2-7	AGAYGTAYEQY
13	TRBV7-2	TRBJ2-1	ASSFLDRPYNEQF
13	TRBV6-2/TRBV6-3	TRBJ2-5	ASSYSVRGPETQY
12	TRBV29-1	TRBJ2-1	SVDLGQGPNEQF
10	TRBV15	TRBJ1-1	ATSRGQNKAF
13	TRBV12-3/TRBV12-4	TRBJ2-7	ASSFPGQATYEQY
14	TRBV7-8	TRBJ1-3	ASSAETGGAGNTIY
13	TRBV29-1	TRBJ2-7	SVRVDRYSSYEQY
13	TRBV3-1	TRBJ1-1	ASSQGGVMNTEAF
11	TRBV6-2/TRBV6-3	TRBJ2-7	ASSYIGPYEQY
13	TRBV12-3/TRBV12-4	TRBJ1-2	ASSFRQEEYYGYT
14	TRBV29-1	TRBJ2-5	SVEEADRGPQETQY
13	TRBV5-1	TRBJ1-1	ASSIAQASGTEAF
12	TRBV6-5	TRBJ1-4	ASSFRDRGQELF
8	TRBV27	TRBJ2-4	ASGRGVQY
11	TRBV2	TRBJ1-1	ASSGPHNTEAF
15	TRBV7-8	TRBJ2-7	ASSLWTSGGDSYEQY
14	TRBV18	TRBJ2-2	ASSPYGTANTGELF
13	TRBV6-5	TRBJ2-7	ASSYGTLGRAEQY
12	TRBV2	TRBJ2-5	ASSEGALRETQY
11	TRBV20-1	TRBJ2-3	SASQRNTDTQY
11	TRBV29-1	TRBJ1-2	SVGDSRYYGYT
15	TRBV7-2	TRBJ2-2	ASSLSMYRTNTGELF
11	TRBV27	TRBJ2-3	ASSFTPQGTQY
12	TRBV28	TRBJ2-7	ASSFRGGTLEQY
10	TRBV11-2	TRBJ2-1	ASGRGGHEQF
12	TRBV20-1	TRBJ2-7	SARGLAGGWEQY
14	TRBV7-9	TRBJ2-5	ASSGAMWGHQETQY
12	TRBV24-1	TRBJ2-1	ATSDRTSYTEQF
10	TRBV29-1	TRBJ2-5	SVGQGGETQY
13	TRBV20-1	TRBJ2-2	SASGRVKNTGELF
11	TRBV20-1	TRBJ2-7	SASGDSSYEQY
13	TRBV12-3/TRBV12-4	TRBJ2-5	ASSSAGGLQETQY
12	TRBV28	TRBJ2-7	ASSFGTHNYEQY
9	TRBV7-2	TRBJ2-4	ASTAQNIQY
15	TRBV7-9	TRBJ2-4	ASSPNDRGRAKNIQY